This entry lists 25 T cell receptor beta chains sequenced from one sample in a study of cytomegalovirus exposure and HLA in healthy donors. Primers for the PCR totalled 60 Vbeta and 13 Jbeta. Repertoires were generated with immunoSEQ multiplex PCR, while TCRdb's copy carries only in-frame clones and drops some. The sample data list some 40,000 clones. The sequenced sample consisted of PBMCs. All receptors come from a human donor in good health.

This chain uses TRBV2 with TRBJ2-5; 9 nucleotides align to TRBD2. The CDR3 is 15 residues long. CDR1 and CDR2 from the germline V gene are SNHLY and FYNNEI. Trimming removed 10 bases from V and 5 bases from J; junction bases left unmatched: 14. Written as DNA, the CDR3 is TGTGCCATCATCCAAGGAGCGGGGGGCTGGGAGACCCAGTACTTC. It encodes CAIIQGAGGWETQYF.

This chain joins TRBV4-1 and TRBJ2-7; unclear D gene. V was shortened by 0 bases and J by 3 bases, with 15 bases between the two germline ends. Germline assignment: CDR1 MGHRA and CDR2 YSYEKL. This CDR3 is built from 16 residues. The CDR3 here is CASSQDSRIPFYEQYF. CDR3 nucleotide sequence: TGCGCCAGCAGCCAAGATTCTAGAATCCCTTTCTACGAGCAGTACTTC.

J is TRBJ1-1 and V is TRBV14; D is possibly TRBD1 (6 bases). CDR3 length: 15 residues. The germline V and J ends were trimmed by 4 bases and 6 bases, with 18 bases remaining between them. The germline V gene encodes CDR1 SGHDN and CDR2 FVKESK. DNA of the CDR3: TGTGCCAGCAGCCCACTCGGCGGGGGCTTGGCTGAAGCTTTCTTT. This translates into CASSPLGGGLAEAFF.

The chain carries TRBV5-5 and TRBJ2-5; D might be TRBD1 (5 bases). CDR1 is SGHKS and CDR2 is YYEKEE in the germline V gene (reference sequence). This CDR3 region has 15 residues. V dropped 0 bases and J dropped 1 base, with 10 bases sitting between them. The CDR3 region is CASSLGRQIQETQYF. In nucleotides, the CDR3 is TGTGCCAGCAGCTTGGGGCGACAGATCCAAGAGACCCAGTACTTC.

The genes are TRBV7-9 and TRBJ2-5; 8 bases are a match to TRBD2. CDR1 and CDR2 from the germline V gene are SEHNR and FQNEAQ (reference sequence). Unmatched junction bases numbered 4, after V lost 0 bases and J lost 4 bases. The CDR3 totals 15 residues. In DNA, the CDR3 is TGTGCCAGCAGCTTAGCGACCAGCGGGGGAGAGACCCAGTACTTC. Amino acid sequence: CASSLATSGGETQYF.

The chain recombines TRBV7-6 with TRBJ1-5, with a possible D match to TRBD1 (5 bases). Trimming left V 5 bases short and J 7 bases short, with 15 bases between. The CDR3 runs to 14 residues. Germline V gene data show CDR1 as SGHVS and CDR2 as FNYEAQ. CDR3 loop: CASSLGGRAQPQHF. As DNA, the CDR3 is TGTGCCAGCAGCCTGGGGGGTAGGGCCCAGCCCCAGCATTTT.

The chain combines TRBV19 with TRBJ2-7, with 12 bases matching TRBD2. CDR3 length: 15 residues. V was clipped by 5 bases and J by 3 bases; unmatched bases: 5. Germline loops: CDR1 LNHDA, CDR2 SQIVND (reference sequence). The CDR3 protein is CASSGRLAGDYEQYF. The CDR3, as DNA: TGTGCCAGTAGTGGCCGACTAGCGGGGGACTACGAGCAGTACTTC.

V usage is TRBV30 and J usage is TRBJ1-4, with 7 nucleotides matching TRBD1. The CDR3 loop spans 13 amino acids. V trimming: 2 bases; J trimming: 5 bases; junction bases outside the gene matches: 2. CDR1 GTSNPN and CDR2 SVGIG come from the germline V gene (reference sequence). Here the CDR3 DNA reads TGTGCCTGGAGTCAGACAGGGAATGAAAAACTGTTTTTT. This gives the protein CAWSQTGNEKLFF.

The chain combines TRBV29-1 with TRBJ2-7; 9 bases are shared with TRBD1. CDR3 size: 11 residues. Germline V CDR1 and CDR2: SQVTM, ANQGSEA. Trimming at V came to 7 bases and at J to 6 bases, leaving 4 bases not matched to a gene. The DNA for the CDR3 is TGCAGCGCTCGACAGGGGGGCGAGCAGTACTTC. This sequence encodes CSARQGGEQYF.

The chain uses TRBV7-8 and TRBJ2-7, with 8 nucleotides matching TRBD2. CDR3 length: 17 residues. Unmatched junction bases numbered 15, after V lost 1 base and J lost 7 bases. Germline assignment: CDR1 SGHVS and CDR2 FQNEAQ. The CDR3 here is CASSLGPLRGGAGEQYF. The CDR3 DNA is TGTGCCAGCAGCTTAGGCCCCCTACGGGGGGGCGCGGGAGAGCAGTACTTC. Based on the CDR3 plus reference TRBV7-8 and TRBJ2-7, the full variable domain is GAGVSQSPRYKVAKRGQDVALRCDPISGHVSLFWYQQALGQGPEFLTYFQNEAQLDKSGLPSDRFFAERPEGSVSTLKIQRTQQEDSAVYLCASSLGPLRGGAGEQYFGPGTRLTVT.

Details on this clone: Compared with germline, one end of the junction differs, possibly owing to a read error. The CDR3 here is CASREDGTGINSPLHF. In nucleotides, the CDR3 is TGTGCCAGCAGGGAAGATGGGACAGGGATTAATTCACCCCTCCACTTT. The chain recombines TRBV6-1 with TRBJ1-6; 9 bases agree with TRBD1. This CDR3 comprises 16 residues. Germline V CDR1 and CDR2: MNHNS, SASEGT.

The rearrangement joins TRBV2 to TRBJ1-1; the D gene is possibly TRBD1 (5 bases). CDR1 SNHLY and CDR2 FYNNEI come from the germline V gene. Trimming shortened V by 6 bases and J by 1 base, and 30 bases separated the two germline ends. The CDR3 is 20 residues long. CDR3 in amino acids: CASSSLAEIRQGWGNTEAFF. CDR3 nucleotide sequence: TGTGCCAGCAGCTCTCTGGCGGAGATAAGGCAGGGATGGGGGAACACTGAAGCTTTCTTT. Based on the CDR3 plus reference TRBV2 and TRBJ1-1, the full variable domain is EPEVTQTPSHQVTQMGQEVILRCVPISNHLYFYWYRQILGQKVEFLVSFYNNEISEKSEIFDDQFSVERPDGSNFTLKIRSTKLEDSAMYFCASSSLAEIRQGWGNTEAFFGQGTRLTVV.

The chain uses TRBV7-9 and TRBJ1-1; 10 nucleotides align to TRBD1. Trimming at V came to 7 bases and at J to 1 base, leaving 3 bases not matched to a gene. Germline CDR1 is SEHNR and CDR2 is FQNEAQ (reference sequence). This CDR3 has 14 amino acids. CDR3: CASIRQGANTEAFF. In DNA, the CDR3 is TGTGCCAGCATCCGACAGGGGGCGAACACTGAAGCTTTCTTT.

The chain is built from TRBV28 and TRBJ1-3; the D is unclear. Trimming cost V 5 bases and J 1 base, with 18 bases left between them. In germline, CDR1 is MDHEN, CDR2 SYDVKM. The CDR3 consists of 17 residues. The CDR3 reads CASSPYTPVVSGNTIYF. As DNA, the CDR3 is TGTGCCAGCAGTCCTTACACACCCGTCGTTTCTGGAAACACCATATATTTT.

V usage is TRBV27 and J usage is TRBJ1-1; the D gene is possibly TRBD1 (5 bases). CDR1 and CDR2 (germline): MNHEY, SMNVEV (reference sequence). The ends were cut back, 5 bases at V and 5 bases at J, with 12 bases in the middle. This CDR3 is built from 13 residues. The CDR3 DNA reads as TGTGCCAGCAGTCGTCAGGGAGGAACTGAAGCTTTCTTT. Translating it yields CASSRQGGTEAFF.

This chain connects TRBV6-5 to TRBJ1-2; 8 bases are shared with TRBD1. Germline values: CDR1 MNHEY, CDR2 SVGAGI. The CDR3 totals 13 residues. V was pared by 6 bases and J by 8 bases, with 8 bases of the junction left unmatched. The CDR3 DNA reads as TGTGCCAGCAGACAAGACAGGGGCGGGGGCTACACCTTC. Translating it yields CASRQDRGGGYTF.

The chain combines TRBV7-2 with TRBJ1-4, with TRBD1 matching over 7 bases. Trimming took 3 bases from V and 4 from J; bases not matched to a gene: 5. This CDR3 is 15 amino acids long. Germline V gene sequence: CDR1 SGHTA, CDR2 FQGNSA. The DNA of the CDR3 is TGTGCCAGCAGCTTCCGGACAGGCTTTAATGAAAAACTGTTTTTT. Amino acid sequence: CASSFRTGFNEKLFF.

The chain has TRBV28 and TRBJ2-5, with D maybe TRBD2 (6 bases). This CDR3 is built from 15 residues. V dropped 6 bases and J dropped 1 base, with 15 bases sitting between them. Germline CDR1 is MDHEN and CDR2 is SYDVKM. CDR3: CASSPRRGLQETQYF. As DNA, the CDR3 is TGTGCCAGCAGCCCTCGCCGGGGACTCCAAGAGACCCAGTACTTC.

V is TRBV9 and J is TRBJ2-2; 14 nucleotides align to TRBD2. V lost 3 bases, J lost 4 bases, and 8 bases stayed unmatched. Germline loops: CDR1 SGDLS, CDR2 YYNGEE. The CDR3 runs 18 residues. The CDR3 protein is CASSARLAGGVSTGELFF. Written as DNA, the CDR3 is TGTGCCAGCAGCGCCCGACTAGCGGGGGGGGTGAGCACCGGGGAGCTGTTTTTT.

The chain employs TRBV19 and TRBJ2-4; 7 bases fit TRBD2. This CDR3 region has 15 residues. V was pared by 7 bases and J by 0 bases, with 6 bases of the junction left unmatched. CDR1 and CDR2 from the germline V gene are LNHDA and SQIVND (reference sequence). CDR3 amino acids: CASKASGLAKNIQYF. CDR3 sequence (DNA): TGTGCCAGTAAGGCTAGCGGCCTAGCCAAAAACATTCAGTACTTC.

The chain joins TRBV5-4 to TRBJ1-1; no definite D call. The CDR3 extends over 15 amino acids. V was clipped by 0 bases and J by 4 bases, with 13 bases between them. Germline V CDR1 and CDR2: SGHNT, YYREEE (reference sequence). The CDR3 DNA sequence: TGTGCCAGCAGCTTGGTAGCGGGAAAGGGCACTGAAGCTTTCTTT. It translates to CASSLVAGKGTEAFF. The variable domain in full, completed from reference TRBV5-4 and TRBJ1-1, reads ETGVTQSPTHLIKTRGQQVTLRCSSQSGHNTVSWYQQALGQGPQFIFQYYREEENGRGNFPPRFSGLQFPNYSSELNVNALELDDSALYLCASSLVAGKGTEAFFGQGTRLTVV.

This chain links TRBV5-4 with TRBJ1-2; 7 bases are shared with TRBD1. Trimming cost V 4 bases and J 2 bases; bases outside gene matches: 5. CDR1 and CDR2 from the germline V gene are SGHNT and YYREEE (reference sequence). CDR3 length equals 14 residues. In nucleotides, the CDR3 is TGTGCCAGCAGCGTGGGACAGTACAACTATGGCTACACCTTC. Encoded protein: CASSVGQYNYGYTF.

V and J are TRBV30 and TRBJ2-7, with 10 nucleotides matching TRBD1. Trimming at V came to 6 bases and at J to 4 bases, leaving 12 bases not matched to a gene. Germline V lookup: CDR1 GTSNPN, CDR2 SVGIG (reference sequence). There are 15 residues in the CDR3. CDR3 sequence (DNA): TGTGCCTGCGAGGGGGGGACAGGGGCTGGGTACGAGCAGTACTTC. This encodes CACEGGTGAGYEQYF.

The V gene is TRBV7-9, the J gene TRBJ2-7; D might be TRBD2 (5 bases). Germline CDR1 reads SEHNR; CDR2 reads FQNEAQ (reference sequence). The ends were cut back, 5 bases at V and 2 bases at J, with 16 bases in the middle. The CDR3 has 15 residues. The chain's CDR3 is CASSQESEGTYEQYF. The CDR3 DNA follows: TGTGCCAGCAGCCAAGAGAGCGAGGGAACCTACGAGCAGTACTTC.

This chain links TRBV6-6 with TRBJ2-5; 10 bases agree with TRBD1. The J call could be wrong; TRBJ2-7 is a better fit for the DNA end. The CDR3 is 14 amino acids. Germline V gives CDR1 MNHNY, CDR2 SVGAGI (reference sequence). This chain's CDR3 is CASSYGTGVAEQYF. The CDR3 region has the DNA TGTGCCAGCAGTTACGGGACAGGGGTAGCCGAGCAGTACTTC.